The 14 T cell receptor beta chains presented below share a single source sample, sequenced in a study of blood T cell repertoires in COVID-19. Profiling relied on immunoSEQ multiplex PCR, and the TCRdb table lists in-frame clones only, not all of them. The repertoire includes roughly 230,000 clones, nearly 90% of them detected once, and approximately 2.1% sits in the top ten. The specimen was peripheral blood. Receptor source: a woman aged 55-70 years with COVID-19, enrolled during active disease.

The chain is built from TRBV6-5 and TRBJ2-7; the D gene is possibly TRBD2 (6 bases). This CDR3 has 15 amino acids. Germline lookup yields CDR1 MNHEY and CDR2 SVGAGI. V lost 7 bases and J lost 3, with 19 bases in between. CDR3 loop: CASTFGGFEDYEQYF. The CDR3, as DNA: TGTGCCAGCACTTTCGGGGGTTTCGAAGACTACGAGCAGTACTTC.

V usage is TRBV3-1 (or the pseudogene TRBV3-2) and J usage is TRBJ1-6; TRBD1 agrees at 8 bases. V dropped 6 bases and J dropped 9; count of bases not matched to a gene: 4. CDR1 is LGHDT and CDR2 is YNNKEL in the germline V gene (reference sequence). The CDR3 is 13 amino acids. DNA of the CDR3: TGTGCCAGCAGGGACAGGGAATTTTCACCCCTCCACTTT. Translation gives CASRDREFSPLHF.

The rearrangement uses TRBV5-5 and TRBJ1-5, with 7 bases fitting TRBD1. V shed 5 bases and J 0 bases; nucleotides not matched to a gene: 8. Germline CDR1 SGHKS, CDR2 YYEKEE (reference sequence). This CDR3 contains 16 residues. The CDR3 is CASSPTGDSSNQPQHF. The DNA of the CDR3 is TGTGCCAGCAGTCCAACAGGGGACTCTAGCAATCAGCCCCAGCATTTT.

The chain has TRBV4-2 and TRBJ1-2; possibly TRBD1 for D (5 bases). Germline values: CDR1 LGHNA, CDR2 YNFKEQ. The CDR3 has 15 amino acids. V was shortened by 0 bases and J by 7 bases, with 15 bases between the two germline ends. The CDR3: CASSQDRLGRAGYTF. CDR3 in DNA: TGTGCCAGCAGCCAAGACCGACTTGGCAGGGCTGGCTACACCTTC.

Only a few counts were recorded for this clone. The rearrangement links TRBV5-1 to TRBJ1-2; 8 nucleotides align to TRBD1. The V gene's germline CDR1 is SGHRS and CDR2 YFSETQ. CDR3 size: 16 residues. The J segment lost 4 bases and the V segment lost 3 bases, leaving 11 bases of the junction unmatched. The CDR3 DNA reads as TGCGCCAGCAGCTGGGGGGACAGGCTAGGGCCCTATGGCTACACCTTC. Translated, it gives CASSWGDRLGPYGYTF.

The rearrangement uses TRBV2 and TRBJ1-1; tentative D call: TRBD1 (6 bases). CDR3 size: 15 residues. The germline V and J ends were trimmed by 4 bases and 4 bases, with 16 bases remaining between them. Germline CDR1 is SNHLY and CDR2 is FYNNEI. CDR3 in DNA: TGTGCCAGCAGTGTCGGCCTAACAGGGAGCACTGAAGCTTTCTTT. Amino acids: CASSVGLTGSTEAFF. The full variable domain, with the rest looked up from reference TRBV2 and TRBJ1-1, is EPEVTQTPSHQVTQMGQEVILRCVPISNHLYFYWYRQILGQKVEFLVSFYNNEISEKSEIFDDQFSVERPDGSNFTLKIRSTKLEDSAMYFCASSVGLTGSTEAFFGQGTRLTVV.

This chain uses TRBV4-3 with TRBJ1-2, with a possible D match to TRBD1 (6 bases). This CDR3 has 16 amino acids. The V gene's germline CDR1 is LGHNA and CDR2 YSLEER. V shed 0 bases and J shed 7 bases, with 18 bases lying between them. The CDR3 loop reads CASSQETSRGFGGYTF. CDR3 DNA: TGCGCCAGCAGCCAAGAAACAAGCAGGGGTTTCGGTGGCTACACCTTC.

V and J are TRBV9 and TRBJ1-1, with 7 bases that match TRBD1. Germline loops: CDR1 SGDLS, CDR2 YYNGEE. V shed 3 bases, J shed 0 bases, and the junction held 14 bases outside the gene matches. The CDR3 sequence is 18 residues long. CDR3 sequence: CASSDEPQATGLNTEAFF. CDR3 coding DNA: TGTGCCAGCAGCGACGAGCCCCAAGCGACAGGGTTGAACACTGAAGCTTTCTTT.

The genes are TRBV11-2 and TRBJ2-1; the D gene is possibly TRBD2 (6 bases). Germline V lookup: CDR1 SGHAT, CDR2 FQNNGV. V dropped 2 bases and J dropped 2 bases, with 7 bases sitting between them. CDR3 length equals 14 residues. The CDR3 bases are TGTGCCAGCAGCTTACAGCGGGCCTACAATGAGCAGTTCTTC. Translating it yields CASSLQRAYNEQFF. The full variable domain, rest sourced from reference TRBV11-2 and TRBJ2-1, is EAGVAQSPRYKIIEKRQSVAFWCNPISGHATLYWYQQILGQGPKLLIQFQNNGVVDDSQLPKDRFSAERLKGVDSTLKIQPAKLEDSAVYLCASSLQRAYNEQFFGPGTRLTVL.

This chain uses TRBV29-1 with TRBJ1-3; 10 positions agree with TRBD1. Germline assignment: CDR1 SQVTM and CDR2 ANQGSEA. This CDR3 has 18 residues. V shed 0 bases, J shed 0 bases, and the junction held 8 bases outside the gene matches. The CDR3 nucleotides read TGCAGCGTTGAAGATATCGGGACAGGGGCGCCCTCTGGAAACACCATATATTTT. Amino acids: CSVEDIGTGAPSGNTIYF.

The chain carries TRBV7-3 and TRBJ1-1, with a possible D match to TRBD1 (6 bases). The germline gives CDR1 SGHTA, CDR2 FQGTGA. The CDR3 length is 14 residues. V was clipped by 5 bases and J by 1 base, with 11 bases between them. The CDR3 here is CASSPQTGNTEAFF. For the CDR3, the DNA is TGTGCCAGCAGCCCCCAGACAGGGAACACTGAAGCTTTCTTT.

The CDR3, as DNA: TGTGCCAGCAGTTATAACAGGGGAGGCGGCTACACCTTC. Residues: CASSYNRGGGYTF. This chain uses TRBV27 with TRBJ1-2; 7 bases are shared with TRBD1. Germline trimming cut 4 bases from V and 8 bases from J; bases unmatched to any gene: 7. This CDR3 spans 13 amino acids. CDR1 is MNHEY, CDR2 SMNVEV, per germline (reference sequence).

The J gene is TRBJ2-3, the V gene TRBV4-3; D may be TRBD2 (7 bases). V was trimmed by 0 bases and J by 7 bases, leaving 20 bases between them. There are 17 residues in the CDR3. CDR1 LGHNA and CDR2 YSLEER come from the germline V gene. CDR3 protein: CASSQDSPAGAQNTQYF. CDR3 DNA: TGCGCCAGCAGCCAAGATTCTCCGGCGGGGGCACAGAATACGCAGTATTTT.

CDR3 loop: CATGGSEGQVTEAFF. The CDR3 region has the DNA TGTGCCACCGGCGGCTCGGAGGGGCAAGTCACTGAAGCTTTCTTT. The rearrangement uses TRBV6-5 and TRBJ1-1; a weak D match, TRBD1 (5 bases). The CDR3 is 15 residues long. V was cut by 10 bases and J by 4 bases, with 22 bases left in between. Germline V gene lookup returns CDR1 MNHEY and CDR2 SVGAGI.